The 30 T cell receptor beta chains reported below all come from one sample, sequenced in a study of T cell repertoires in ileal Crohn's disease. This sample's time point: inflamed ileum from the surgical specimen. The method was immunoSEQ multiplex PCR; TCRdb's version includes in-frame clones alone and lacks a portion of them. This sample has 4,500 to 7,000 clones, with roughly three quarters found just once. Material for sequencing was ileal tissue. Receptor source: an adult with Crohn's disease.

The chain has TRBV6-1 and TRBJ1-3; D perhaps matches TRBD1 (5 bases). CDR1 is MNHNS, CDR2 SASEGT, per germline. The CDR3 extends over 15 amino acids. V lost 7 bases and J lost 0, with 13 bases in between. CDR3 coding DNA: TGTGCCAGCAACGGGAAAGGGGTCTCTGGAAACACCATATATTTT. Its protein product is CASNGKGVSGNTIYF.

V and J are TRBV7-6 and TRBJ2-6; D is unclear. This CDR3 comprises 14 residues. Germline values: CDR1 SGHVS, CDR2 FNYEAQ. The ends were cut back, 4 bases at V and 2 bases at J, with 6 bases in the middle. In nucleotides, the CDR3 is TGTGCCAGCAGCTCGCGGCCTGGGGCCAACGTCCTGACTTTC. Protein product: CASSSRPGANVLTF.

The table lists this clone with a count of one. The chain uses TRBV7-6 and TRBJ1-2; 8 nucleotides align to TRBD1. Germline V gene sequence: CDR1 SGHVS, CDR2 FNYEAQ. J was trimmed by 2 bases and V by 5 bases; bases with no gene match: 4. The CDR3 consists of 14 residues. CDR3 residues: CASSPGQGNYGYTF. CDR3 in DNA: TGTGCCAGCAGCCCAGGACAGGGAAACTATGGCTACACCTTC.

There are a few counts of this clone. The chain is built from TRBV18 and TRBJ2-5; 7 nucleotides align to TRBD1. The V gene end was trimmed by 2 bases and the J gene end by 1 base; junction bases not matched to a gene: 1. The V gene's germline CDR1 is KGHSH and CDR2 LQKENI. The CDR3 covers 14 residues. The CDR3 DNA reads as TGTGCCAGCTCACCAGGGACAGCCCAAGAGACCCAGTACTTC. Amino acid sequence: CASSPGTAQETQYF.

V usage is TRBV4-3 and J usage is TRBJ1-2; weak D call: TRBD1 (5 bases). V dropped 3 bases and J dropped 7 bases, with 30 bases sitting between them. Germline CDR1 and CDR2: LGHNA and YSLEER. CDR3 length: 19 amino acids. CDR3 region: CASSHSSQGASGIVSGYTF. CDR3 coding DNA: TGCGCCAGCAGCCACTCCTCCCAGGGTGCCAGTGGGATAGTAAGTGGCTACACCTTC.

The chain carries TRBV29-1 and TRBJ1-5; D not resolved. Trimming removed 5 bases from V and 2 bases from J, with 10 bases in between. The CDR3 is made up of 13 amino acids. Germline CDR1 reads SQVTM; CDR2 reads ANQGSEA. CDR3: CSVITYGNQPQHF. The DNA of the CDR3 is TGCAGCGTTATAACATATGGCAATCAGCCCCAGCATTTT.

The rearrangement uses TRBV2 and TRBJ2-5; TRBD2 matches 9 bases. Germline-derived CDR1 and CDR2 are SNHLY and FYNNEI. This CDR3 contains 15 residues. The ends lost 3 bases at V and 5 bases at J; junction bases unmatched: 7. The CDR3 loop reads CASSDAGTSRETQYF. As DNA, the CDR3 is TGTGCCAGCAGTGACGCCGGGACTAGCAGGGAGACCCAGTACTTC. Filled out from reference TRBV2 and TRBJ2-5, the complete variable domain reads EPEVTQTPSHQVTQMGQEVILRCVPISNHLYFYWYRQILGQKVEFLVSFYNNEISEKSEIFDDQFSVERPDGSNFTLKIRSTKLEDSAMYFCASSDAGTSRETQYFGPGTRLLVL.

The chain couples TRBV7-6 to TRBJ1-2; D ambiguous. The germline V and J ends were trimmed by 1 base and 3 bases, with 12 bases remaining between them. The CDR3 totals 15 residues. Looked up from germline, CDR1 is SGHVS and CDR2 is FNYEAQ. This CDR3 reads CASSLVRGRHYGYTF. The CDR3 DNA is TGTGCCAGCAGCTTAGTCCGGGGTCGGCACTATGGCTACACCTTC.

The chain joins TRBV6-6 to TRBJ2-2, with D unresolved. The germline gives CDR1 MNHNY, CDR2 SVGAGI (reference sequence). V was cut by 7 bases and J by 7 bases, with 10 bases left in between. The CDR3 covers 12 residues. Written as DNA, the CDR3 is TGTGCCAGCACCTCCCCGAGCGGGGAGCTGTTTTTT. Translated: CASTSPSGELFF.

This chain connects TRBV7-9 to TRBJ2-5; TRBD1 aligns across 7 bases. The germline CDR1 and CDR2 sequences are SEHNR and FQNEAQ (reference sequence). This CDR3 region has 11 residues. Trimming removed 5 bases from V and 11 bases from J; junction bases left unmatched: 5. The CDR3 reads CASSPGQVQYF. The CDR3 region has the DNA TGTGCCAGCAGCCCCGGACAGGTGCAGTACTTC.

V gene TRBV9 combines with J gene TRBJ2-7; 9 nucleotides agree with TRBD1. CDR1 SGDLS and CDR2 YYNGEE come from the germline V gene. The CDR3 spans 12 residues. The trim removed 4 bases at V and 6 bases at J, leaving 2 bases unmatched. CDR3 sequence reads: CASSRTGAEQYF. CDR3 sequence (DNA): TGTGCCAGCAGCAGGACAGGGGCCGAGCAGTACTTC.

This chain uses TRBV11-2 with TRBJ2-7; the D gene is possibly TRBD1 (6 bases). The germline CDR1 and CDR2 sequences are SGHAT and FQNNGV. The CDR3 is 14 residues long. V gave up 7 bases and J gave up 2 bases, with 15 bases separating them. CDR3: CASNPPGQAYEQYF. The DNA of the CDR3 is TGTGCCAGCAACCCCCCGGGACAAGCCTACGAGCAGTACTTC.

V gene TRBV7-2 combines with J gene TRBJ1-1; D gene uncertain. Trimming stripped 5 bases from V and 3 bases from J, with 7 bases between. The germline CDR1 and CDR2 sequences are SGHTA and FQGNSA. The CDR3 has 12 amino acids. The CDR3 region is CASSRTYTEAFF. The CDR3, as DNA: TGTGCCAGCAGCCGGACTTACACTGAAGCTTTCTTT.

This clone occurred once. The CDR3 is CATRAGGSSGNTIYF. DNA of the CDR3: TGTGCCACCAGGGCTGGGGGGAGCTCTGGAAACACCATATATTTT. The gene calls are TRBV15 and TRBJ1-3; D is perhaps TRBD1 (5 bases). The length of the CDR3 is 15 residues. V lost 6 bases and J lost 0, with 12 bases in between. CDR1 is LNHNV and CDR2 is YYDKDF in the germline V gene (reference sequence).

The gene calls are TRBV9 and TRBJ2-5; 8 bases line up with TRBD2. The CDR3 loop spans 17 amino acids. Unmatched junction bases numbered 9, after V lost 1 base and J lost 1 base. The germline V gene has CDR1 SGDLS and CDR2 YYNGEE. This chain's CDR3 is CASSVSPLLAAQETQYF. In nucleotides, the CDR3 is TGTGCCAGCAGCGTATCGCCGTTACTAGCGGCCCAAGAGACCCAGTACTTC.

This clone was seen just once. The rearrangement uses TRBV6-6 and TRBJ1-5; no firm D call. Germline V lookup: CDR1 MNHNY, CDR2 SVGAGI (reference sequence). V was clipped by 3 bases and J by 4 bases, with 10 bases between them. The CDR3 is made up of 14 amino acids. The CDR3 bases are TGTGCCAGCAGTTATAGCGGTCGGAATCAGCCCCAGCATTTT. Translated, it gives CASSYSGRNQPQHF.

This chain links TRBV5-1 with TRBJ1-6, with 9 bases matching TRBD1. The V segment lost 0 bases and the J segment 7 bases; nucleotides outside the gene matches: 2. This CDR3 is built from 15 residues. Looked up from germline, CDR1 is SGHRS and CDR2 is YFSETQ. The CDR3: CASSLDGQGNSPLHF. The CDR3 DNA reads as TGCGCCAGCAGCTTGGACGGACAGGGGAATTCACCCCTCCACTTT.

The table lists this clone with a count of one. The V gene is TRBV13, the J gene TRBJ2-3, with D possibly matching TRBD2 (5 bases). The CDR3 runs to 17 residues. Trimming shortened V by 5 bases and J by 1 base, and 19 bases separated the two germline ends. The germline V gene has CDR1 PRHDT and CDR2 FYEKMQ (reference sequence). CDR3 DNA sequence: TGTGCCAGCAGCCCCGACTTTGGAGGACTGGGCACAGATACGCAGTATTTT. Translated: CASSPDFGGLGTDTQYF.

The chain is built from TRBV7-8 and TRBJ2-5; perhaps TRBD2 as D (6 bases). The germline CDR1 and CDR2 sequences are SGHVS and FQNEAQ. The CDR3 is 15 amino acids. The germline V and J ends were trimmed by 5 bases and 2 bases, with 15 bases remaining between them. CDR3 DNA: TGTGCCAGCAGCCCCGGCGGGGAGACACAAGAGACCCAGTACTTC. This codes for CASSPGGETQETQYF. Complete variable domain (other parts from reference TRBV7-8 and TRBJ2-5): GAGVSQSPRYKVAKRGQDVALRCDPISGHVSLFWYQQALGQGPEFLTYFQNEAQLDKSGLPSDRFFAERPEGSVSTLKIQRTQQEDSAVYLCASSPGGETQETQYFGPGTRLLVL.

V and J are TRBV4-2 and TRBJ2-1; D may be TRBD1 (6 bases). The V gene's germline CDR1 is LGHNA and CDR2 YNFKEQ. V lost 1 base to trimming and J lost 2 bases, with 12 bases between them. The CDR3 runs 16 residues. The CDR3 DNA reads as TGTGCCAGCAGCCAAGTTGGACAGTTGACCTACAATGAGCAGTTCTTC. It yields the protein CASSQVGQLTYNEQFF.

The CDR3 bases are TGTGCCAGCAGTGTGGACAGCTACTATGGCTACACCTTC. Protein: CASSVDSYYGYTF. The chain links TRBV2 to TRBJ1-2, with a weak D call TRBD1 (6 bases). V was cut by 4 bases and J by 3 bases, with 9 bases left in between. This CDR3 has 13 amino acids. Looked up from germline, CDR1 is SNHLY and CDR2 is FYNNEI.

This chain joins TRBV30 and TRBJ2-7; D gene uncertain. Between the trimmed V and J ends, which lost 0 bases and 0 bases, there was a span of 6 bases. Germline V CDR1 and CDR2: GTSNPN, SVGIG (reference sequence). The CDR3 is 13 amino acids. CDR3 nucleotides: TGTGCCTGGAGTGTACAGAGCTCCTACGAGCAGTACTTC. Its protein product is CAWSVQSSYEQYF.

In its sample, this clone was seen once. The rearrangement joins TRBV5-8 to TRBJ1-5, with TRBD1 matching over 9 bases. The germline V gene has CDR1 SGHTS and CDR2 YDEGEE. The CDR3 sequence is 15 residues long. Germline trimming cut 5 bases from V and 7 bases from J; bases unmatched to any gene: 10. CDR3 nucleotide sequence: TGTGCCAGCAGAAGCGACAGGGGGTTAAGACAGCCCCAGCATTTT. Amino acid sequence: CASRSDRGLRQPQHF.

In its sample, this clone ranks as medium-sized. This chain joins TRBV6-6 and TRBJ1-6; no definite D call. The CDR3 length is 12 residues. The germline V gene has CDR1 MNHNY and CDR2 SVGAGI (reference sequence). Between the trimmed V and J ends, which lost 4 bases and 11 bases, there was a span of 9 bases. CDR3 region: CASSSPNPPLHF. The CDR3 nucleotides read TGTGCCAGCAGTTCCCCCAATCCACCCCTCCACTTT.

The rearrangement links TRBV7-2 to TRBJ1-1; no clear D gene. The CDR3 has 11 residues. Between the trimmed V and J ends, which lost 6 bases and 7 bases, there was a span of 9 bases. Germline CDR1 is SGHTA and CDR2 is FQGNSA. CDR3 coding DNA: TGTGCCAGCAGTGGTTCGGTTGAAGCTTTCTTT. As protein: CASSGSVEAFF. The full variable domain, rest sourced from reference TRBV7-2 and TRBJ1-1, is GAGVSQSPSNKVTEKGKDVELRCDPISGHTALYWYRQSLGQGLEFLIYFQGNSAPDKSGLPSDRFSAERTGGSVSTLTIQRTQQEDSAVYLCASSGSVEAFFGQGTRLTVV.

DNA of the CDR3: TGTGCCAGCAGCTATCGGACAGGGAGGACTTTCTTT. Protein sequence: CASSYRTGRTFF. The rearrangement joins TRBV6-5 to TRBJ1-1; 8 nucleotides agree with TRBD1. The J segment lost 12 bases and the V segment lost 6 bases, leaving 9 bases of the junction unmatched. Germline V gene data show CDR1 as MNHEY and CDR2 as SVGAGI. The CDR3 length is 12 residues.

DNA for the CDR3: TGCAGCGTTGACAAAAACTATGGCTACACCTTC. Protein: CSVDKNYGYTF. The chain links TRBV29-1 to TRBJ1-2; D is ambiguous. With 3 bases removed from V and 2 bases from J, the gap between germline ends came to 4 bases. In germline, CDR1 is SQVTM, CDR2 ANQGSEA. The CDR3 consists of 11 residues.

The chain links TRBV7-9 to TRBJ2-5; TRBD2 agrees at 7 bases. The CDR3 is made up of 14 amino acids. Germline-derived CDR1 and CDR2 are SEHNR and FQNEAQ (reference sequence). J lost 6 bases, V lost 1 base, and 5 bases had no gene match. The CDR3 loop reads CASSLVGLTKTQYF. In nucleotides, the CDR3 is TGTGCCAGCAGCTTAGTGGGACTAACTAAGACCCAGTACTTC.

This chain connects TRBV6-1 to TRBJ1-2; D is unresolved. Looked up from germline, CDR1 is MNHNS and CDR2 is SASEGT. V lost 2 bases and J 2 bases, leaving 6 bases between the germline ends. The CDR3 has 13 residues. CDR3 nucleotide sequence: TGTGCCAGCAGTGAATTAGGGAACTATGGCTACACCTTC. This sequence encodes CASSELGNYGYTF.

The chain recombines TRBV14 with TRBJ1-4; D possibly corresponds to TRBD1 (6 bases). V was pared by 3 bases and J by 4 bases, with 9 bases between. This CDR3 is 14 amino acids long. Germline CDR1 is SGHDN and CDR2 is FVKESK. In DNA, the CDR3 is TGTGCCAGCAGCCAGGACAGAGTTAATGAAAAACTGTTTTTT. Amino acid sequence: CASSQDRVNEKLFF.